This T cell receptor beta chain comes out of a study of CD8+ T cells in alopecia areata (dated by TCRdb to the late 2010s). Background on the whole study: The treated patients took part in an open-label pilot trial in which moderate-to-severe alopecia areata was treated with oral tofacitinib at 5 to 10 mg twice daily. The RNA source kit depended on sample type: the PAXgene miRNA kit for fixed scalp, the miRNeasy kit for PBMCs, and the RNeasy kit for mouse skin. Scalp tissue and sorted CD4+ and CD8+ peripheral blood T cells from patchy and totalis/universalis alopecia areata patients and from healthy controls were covered by human TCRbeta sequencing. immunoSEQ multiplex PCR using 35 Vbeta forward primers and 13 Jbeta reverse primers was used to amplify TCRbeta CDR3 regions. Tofacitinib-treated patients had biopsies at baseline and at 4 and 24 weeks of treatment, with a later scalp biopsy in several patients. Scalp clonality was compared among normal scalp (n=4), patchy alopecia areata scalp (n=8), and alopecia totalis/universalis scalp (n=8). Patients stayed on tofacitinib for 6 to 18 months and then had 6 months of follow-up off drug so that delayed response and recurrence could be assessed. High-throughput TCRbeta sequencing was used to examine T cell clonal expansion in alopecia areata in both the C3H/HeJ mouse model and human patients. For the treated patients, the SALT score, which quantifies what percentage of scalp surface area is affected, served as the measure of disease severity. Findings and caveats that apply to the study as a whole: Scalp TCR repertoire analysis is complicated because resident alphabeta T cells in normal human skin are also sequenced, whereas mouse skin is dominated by gammadelta T cells. Shared TCR sequences between patients were less evident than in mice, which may be partly attributable to HLA diversity in the patient population. Lesional scalp, especially in alopecia totalis/universalis, showed higher clonality and more expanded CD8+ clones than normal scalp, suggesting antigenic drive. During tofacitinib treatment, many expanded lesional clones remained in scalp and blood, and this persistence may partly explain relapse after treatment is stopped. The treated cohort was small, with a single nonresponder, so links between baseline CD8+ expansion and response need larger studies. Scalp clonality and the number of expanded CD8+ clones among the top 100 scalp clones were significantly decreased by tofacitinib.

Libraries were constructed by the immunoSEQ multiplex PCR assay. RNA was extracted from all samples and reverse transcribed into cDNA as template for TCR sequencing. SuperScript III was used to make first-strand cDNA, primed with a 2:1 mix of oligo-dT and random hexamers. Amplification bias was assessed with a synthetic immune receptor repertoire, and residual bias was removed computationally. From the authors' description of their analysis: Raw reads were preprocessed to remove errors, and CDR3 was defined according to IMGT conventions as the region from the conserved cysteine to phenylalanine. Clonality was computed by normalizing Shannon entropy by log2 of the number of productive unique TCRs and subtracting the result from 1. Scalp TCRbeta sequences were cross-referenced with sorted blood CD4 and CD8 repertoires so that the CD4 or CD8 identity of scalp clones could be inferred. Drawn from immuneACCESS, this table holds only the in-frame rearrangements with V and J called that TCRdb kept. Clones are partly lost; checked studies trace under half to an unresolved V gene and leave the rest unexplained. The V and J calls and clone size come from that table; D and trimming were worked out from the DNA. Within this sample are 98,000 or so clones, with about 58% of them counted one time only. Clones ranked in the top ten supply roughly 16% of the sample.

The CDR3 runs 12 residues from the cysteine to the phenylalanine. The sequence is cut down to CDR3 DNA, 36 bases in frame from base 1. Trimming removed 4 bases from V and 6 bases from J, leaving 8 bases between the germline ends. Sequences MGHRA (CDR1) and YSYEKL (CDR2) are obtained from the germline V gene. Regarding this clone: Its antigen is still unknown. Per-base quality was not reported, and no clone a single base away is much larger than it.

This sample's time point label indicates: approximately 4 weeks on oral tofacitinib. The label giving this sample's treatment or condition can be read as: oral pan-JAK inhibitor, 5-10 mg twice daily. Lesional scalp punch biopsies and peripheral blood were obtained from alopecia areata patients. PBMCs were isolated by density centrifugation and stained for CD3, CD4 and CD8, and CD4+ and CD8+ T cells were sorted on a FACSAria. The rearrangement combines TRBV4-1 with TRBJ2-3; too little of a D gene remains to name it. This TCR was sampled from a human donor with alopecia areata. The sequences come from CD8+ T cells sorted from blood, collected at week 4, from a patient treated with tofacitinib. The CDR3 protein sequence reads: CASSREGDTQYF. The DNA sequence follows: TGCGCCAGCAGCCGAGAAGGGGATACGCAGTATTTT.